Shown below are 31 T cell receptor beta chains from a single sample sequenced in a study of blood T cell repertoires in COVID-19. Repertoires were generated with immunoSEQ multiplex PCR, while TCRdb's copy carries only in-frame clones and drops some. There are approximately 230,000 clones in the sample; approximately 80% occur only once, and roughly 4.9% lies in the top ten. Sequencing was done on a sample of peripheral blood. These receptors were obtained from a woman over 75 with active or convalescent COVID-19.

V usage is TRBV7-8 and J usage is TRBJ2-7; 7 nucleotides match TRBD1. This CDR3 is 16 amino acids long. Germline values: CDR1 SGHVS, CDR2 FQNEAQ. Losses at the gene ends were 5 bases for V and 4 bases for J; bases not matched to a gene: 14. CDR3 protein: CASSPRGGGLSYEQYF. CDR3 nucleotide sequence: TGTGCCAGCAGCCCCCGAGGGGGCGGCCTCTCATACGAGCAGTACTTC. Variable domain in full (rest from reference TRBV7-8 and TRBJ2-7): GAGVSQSPRYKVAKRGQDVALRCDPISGHVSLFWYQQALGQGPEFLTYFQNEAQLDKSGLPSDRFFAERPEGSVSTLKIQRTQQEDSAVYLCASSPRGGGLSYEQYFGPGTRLTVT.

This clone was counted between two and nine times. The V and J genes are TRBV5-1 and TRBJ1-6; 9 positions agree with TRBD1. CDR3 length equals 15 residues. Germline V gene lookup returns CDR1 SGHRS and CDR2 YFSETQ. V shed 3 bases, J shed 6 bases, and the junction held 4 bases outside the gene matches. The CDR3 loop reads CASSSTTGGNSPLHF. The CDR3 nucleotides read TGCGCCAGCAGCTCCACGACAGGGGGTAATTCACCCCTCCACTTT.

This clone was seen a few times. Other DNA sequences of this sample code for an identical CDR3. In nucleotides, the CDR3 is TGTGCCAGCAGCTTACAGGGGAGCAATCAGCCCCAGCATTTT. This gives the protein CASSLQGSNQPQHF. The rearrangement joins TRBV7-9 to TRBJ1-5; possibly TRBD1 for D (6 bases). There are 14 residues in the CDR3. CDR1 and CDR2 from the germline V gene are SEHNR and FQNEAQ (reference sequence). Trimming stripped 2 bases from V and 1 base from J, with 6 bases between.

The CDR3 is CASSGGTAGNTIYF. CDR3 DNA sequence: TGCGCCAGCAGCGGGGGGACAGCAGGAAACACCATATATTTT. The chain recombines TRBV5-1 with TRBJ1-3; 7 bases match TRBD1. V trimming: 4 bases; J trimming: 4 bases; junction bases outside the gene matches: 5. Germline V gene sequence: CDR1 SGHRS, CDR2 YFSETQ. This CDR3 region has 14 residues.

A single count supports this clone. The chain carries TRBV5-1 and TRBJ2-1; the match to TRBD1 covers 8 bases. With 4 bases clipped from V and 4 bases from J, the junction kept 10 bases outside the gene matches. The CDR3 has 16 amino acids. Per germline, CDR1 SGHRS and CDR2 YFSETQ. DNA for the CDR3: TGCGCCAGCAGCCGGAACACAGGGGGTACTTACAATGAGCAGTTCTTC. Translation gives CASSRNTGGTYNEQFF.

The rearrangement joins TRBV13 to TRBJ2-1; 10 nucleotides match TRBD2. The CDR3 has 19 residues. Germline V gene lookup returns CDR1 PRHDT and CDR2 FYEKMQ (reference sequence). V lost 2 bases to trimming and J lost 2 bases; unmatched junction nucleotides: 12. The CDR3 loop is CASSLFRTSGTFTYNEQFF. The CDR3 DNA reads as TGTGCCAGCAGCTTATTTCGGACTAGCGGTACCTTTACCTACAATGAGCAGTTCTTC. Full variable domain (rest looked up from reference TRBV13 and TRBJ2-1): AAGVIQSPRHLIKEKRETATLKCYPIPRHDTVYWYQQGPGQDPQFLISFYEKMQSDKGSIPDRFSAQQFSDYHSELNMSSLELGDSALYFCASSLFRTSGTFTYNEQFFGPGTRLTVL.

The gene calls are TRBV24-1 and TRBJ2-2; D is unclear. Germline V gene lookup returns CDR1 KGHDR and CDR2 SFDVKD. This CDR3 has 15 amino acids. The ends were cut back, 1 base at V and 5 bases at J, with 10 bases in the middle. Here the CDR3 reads CATSDFGTQTGELFF. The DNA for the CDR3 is TGTGCCACCAGTGATTTTGGCACGCAAACCGGGGAGCTGTTTTTT.

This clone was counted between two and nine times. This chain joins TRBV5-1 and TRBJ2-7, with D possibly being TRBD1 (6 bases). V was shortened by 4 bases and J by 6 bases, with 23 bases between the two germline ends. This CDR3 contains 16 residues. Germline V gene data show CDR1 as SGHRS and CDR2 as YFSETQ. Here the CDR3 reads CASSLRQTTGFLEQYF. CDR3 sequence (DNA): TGCGCCAGCAGCCTACGCCAGACTACAGGGTTTCTCGAGCAGTACTTC.

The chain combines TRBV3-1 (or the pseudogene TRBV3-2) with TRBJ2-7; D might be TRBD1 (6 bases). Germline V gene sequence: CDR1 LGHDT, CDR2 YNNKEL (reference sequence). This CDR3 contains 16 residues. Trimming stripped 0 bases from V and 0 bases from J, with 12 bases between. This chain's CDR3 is CASSQEPGQSSYEQYF. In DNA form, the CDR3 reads TGTGCCAGCAGCCAAGAGCCTGGACAGAGCTCCTACGAGCAGTACTTC.

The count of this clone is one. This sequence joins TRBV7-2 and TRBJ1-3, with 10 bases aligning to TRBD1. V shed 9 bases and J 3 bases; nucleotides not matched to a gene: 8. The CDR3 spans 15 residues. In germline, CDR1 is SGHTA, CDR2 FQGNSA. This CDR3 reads CASGPGTGVGNTIYF. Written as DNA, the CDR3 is TGTGCCAGTGGGCCCGGGACAGGGGTTGGAAACACCATATATTTT. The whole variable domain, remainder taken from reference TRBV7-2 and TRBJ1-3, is GAGVSQSPSNKVTEKGKDVELRCDPISGHTALYWYRQSLGQGLEFLIYFQGNSAPDKSGLPSDRFSAERTGGSVSTLTIQRTQQEDSAVYLCASGPGTGVGNTIYFGEGSWLTVV.

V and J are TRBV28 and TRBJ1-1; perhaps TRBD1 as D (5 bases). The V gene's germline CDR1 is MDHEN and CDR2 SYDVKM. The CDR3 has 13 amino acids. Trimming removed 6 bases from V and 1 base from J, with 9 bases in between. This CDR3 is CASRGLTNTEAFF. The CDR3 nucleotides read TGTGCCAGCAGGGGACTCACGAACACTGAAGCTTTCTTT.

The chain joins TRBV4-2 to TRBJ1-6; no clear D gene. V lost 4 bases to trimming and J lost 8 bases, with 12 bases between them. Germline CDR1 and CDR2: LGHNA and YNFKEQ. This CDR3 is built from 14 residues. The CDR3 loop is CASSRPEPDSPLHF. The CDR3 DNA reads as TGTGCCAGCAGCCGCCCGGAGCCGGATTCACCCCTCCACTTT.

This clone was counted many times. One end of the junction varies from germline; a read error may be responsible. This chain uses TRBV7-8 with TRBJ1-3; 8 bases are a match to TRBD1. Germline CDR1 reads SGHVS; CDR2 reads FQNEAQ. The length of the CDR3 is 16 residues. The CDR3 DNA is TGTGCCAGCAGCTTGACGAACAGGGGGACTGGGAACACCATATATTTT. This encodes CASSLTNRGTGNTIYF.

The DNA of the CDR3 is TGTGCCACTAAACCCGGGACTTTGAACACTGAAGCTTTCTTT. Translated: CATKPGTLNTEAFF. The chain employs TRBV6-5 and TRBJ1-1, with D possibly matching TRBD1 (5 bases). Deletions cut 10 bases from V and 0 bases from J, with 15 bases between. The CDR3 covers 14 residues. Germline loops: CDR1 MNHEY, CDR2 SVGAGI.

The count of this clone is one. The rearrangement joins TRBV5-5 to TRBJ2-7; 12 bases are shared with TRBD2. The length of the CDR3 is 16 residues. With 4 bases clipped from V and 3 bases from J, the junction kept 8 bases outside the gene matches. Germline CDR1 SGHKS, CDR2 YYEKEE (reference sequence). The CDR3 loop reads CASSPSGGAAFYEQYF. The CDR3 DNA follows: TGTGCCAGCAGCCCTAGCGGGGGGGCCGCTTTCTACGAGCAGTACTTC. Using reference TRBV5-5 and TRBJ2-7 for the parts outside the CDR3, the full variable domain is DAGVTQSPTHLIKTRGQQVTLRCSPISGHKSVSWYQQVLGQGPQFIFQYYEKEERGRGNFPDRFSARQFPNYSSELNVNALLLGDSALYLCASSPSGGAAFYEQYFGPGTRLTVT.

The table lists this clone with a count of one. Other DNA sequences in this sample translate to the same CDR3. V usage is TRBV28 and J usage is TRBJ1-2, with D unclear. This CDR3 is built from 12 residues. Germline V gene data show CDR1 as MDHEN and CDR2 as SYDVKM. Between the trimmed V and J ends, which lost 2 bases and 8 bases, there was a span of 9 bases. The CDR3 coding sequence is TGTGCCAGCAGTTTACAAGGGAGCGGCTACACCTTC. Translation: CASSLQGSGYTF.

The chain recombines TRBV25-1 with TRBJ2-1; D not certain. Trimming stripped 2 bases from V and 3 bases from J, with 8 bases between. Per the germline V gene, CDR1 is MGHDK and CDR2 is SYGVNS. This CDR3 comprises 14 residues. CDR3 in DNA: TGTGCCAGCAGTGAAACGCAGAACTACAATGAGCAGTTCTTC. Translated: CASSETQNYNEQFF. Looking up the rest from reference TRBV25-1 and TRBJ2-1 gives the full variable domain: EADIYQTPRYLVIGTGKKITLECSQTMGHDKMYWYQQDPGMELHLIHYSYGVNSTEKGDLSSESTVSRIRTEHFPLTLESARPSHTSQYLCASSETQNYNEQFFGPGTRLTVL.

The CDR3: CASSPGRTPDYGYTF. CDR3 coding DNA: TGTGCCAGCTCACCAGGGAGAACCCCGGACTATGGCTACACCTTC. The chain combines TRBV18 with TRBJ1-2; D is unclear. Between the trimmed V and J ends, which lost 2 bases and 3 bases, there was a span of 13 bases. The CDR3 runs 15 residues. Germline assignment: CDR1 KGHSH and CDR2 LQKENI. The full variable domain, in which reference TRBV18 and TRBJ1-2 provide the parts outside the CDR3, is NAGVMQNPRHLVRRRGQEARLRCSPMKGHSHVYWYRQLPEEGLKFMVYLQKENIIDESGMPKERFSAEFPKEGPSILRIQQVVRGDSAAYFCASSPGRTPDYGYTFGSGTRLTVV.

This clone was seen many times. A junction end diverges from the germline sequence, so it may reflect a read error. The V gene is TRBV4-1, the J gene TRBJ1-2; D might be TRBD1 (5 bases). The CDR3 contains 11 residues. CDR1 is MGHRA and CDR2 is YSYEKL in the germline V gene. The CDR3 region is CATSRGGGYTF. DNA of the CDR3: TGCGCCACCAGCCGTGGGGGGGGCTACACCTTC.

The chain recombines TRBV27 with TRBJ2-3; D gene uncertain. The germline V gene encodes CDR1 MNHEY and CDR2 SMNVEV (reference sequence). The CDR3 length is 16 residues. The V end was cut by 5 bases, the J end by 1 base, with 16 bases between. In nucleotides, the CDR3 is TGTGCCAGCAGTACCCTCCTAGGCGGAGGCACAGATACGCAGTATTTT. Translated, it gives CASSTLLGGGTDTQYF.

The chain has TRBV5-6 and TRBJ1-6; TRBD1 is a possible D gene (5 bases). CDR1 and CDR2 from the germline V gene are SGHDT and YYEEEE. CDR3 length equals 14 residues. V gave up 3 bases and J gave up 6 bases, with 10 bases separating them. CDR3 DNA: TGTGCCAGCAGCTCCTCGGGGGGTAATTCACCCCTCCACTTT. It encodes CASSSSGGNSPLHF.

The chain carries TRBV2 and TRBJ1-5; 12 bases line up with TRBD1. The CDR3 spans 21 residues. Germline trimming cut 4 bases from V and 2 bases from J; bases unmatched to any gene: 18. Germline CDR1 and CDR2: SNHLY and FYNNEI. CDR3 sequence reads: CASSVPGQGAIRYDGNQPQHF. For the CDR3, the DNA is TGTGCCAGCAGTGTCCCGGGACAGGGGGCGATAAGGTATGATGGCAATCAGCCCCAGCATTTT.

CDR3 region: CASSPWGQSNQPQHF. Here the CDR3 DNA reads TGTGCCAGCAGCCCTTGGGGACAGAGCAATCAGCCCCAGCATTTT. The chain employs TRBV2 and TRBJ1-5; 7 nucleotides align to TRBD1. The V and J ends lost 6 bases and 1 base, in that order; junction bases with no gene match: 6. The CDR3 totals 15 residues. CDR1 and CDR2 from the germline V gene are SNHLY and FYNNEI.

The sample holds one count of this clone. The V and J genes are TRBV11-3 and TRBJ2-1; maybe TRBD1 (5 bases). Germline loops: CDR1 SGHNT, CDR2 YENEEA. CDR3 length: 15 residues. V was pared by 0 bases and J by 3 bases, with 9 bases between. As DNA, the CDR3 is TGTGCCAGCAGCTTAGATCATGACAGCTACAATGAGCAGTTCTTC. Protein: CASSLDHDSYNEQFF.

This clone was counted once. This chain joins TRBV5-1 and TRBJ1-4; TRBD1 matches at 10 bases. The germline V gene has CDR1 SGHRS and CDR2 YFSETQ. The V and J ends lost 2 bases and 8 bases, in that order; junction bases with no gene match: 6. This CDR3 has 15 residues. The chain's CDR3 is CASSFQGQGPEKLFF. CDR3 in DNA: TGCGCCAGCAGCTTCCAGGGACAGGGGCCCGAAAAACTGTTTTTT. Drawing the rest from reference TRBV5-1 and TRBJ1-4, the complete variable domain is KAGVTQTPRYLIKTRGQQVTLSCSPISGHRSVSWYQQTPGQGLQFLFEYFSETQRNKGNFPGRFSGRQFSNSRSEMNVSTLELGDSALYLCASSFQGQGPEKLFFGSGTQLSVL.

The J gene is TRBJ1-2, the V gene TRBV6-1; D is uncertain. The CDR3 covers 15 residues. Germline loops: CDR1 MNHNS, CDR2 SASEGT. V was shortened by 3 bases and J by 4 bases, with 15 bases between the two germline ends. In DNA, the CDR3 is TGTGCCAGCAGTGATATCGGAGGCAACTTCTATGGCTACACCTTC. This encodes CASSDIGGNFYGYTF.

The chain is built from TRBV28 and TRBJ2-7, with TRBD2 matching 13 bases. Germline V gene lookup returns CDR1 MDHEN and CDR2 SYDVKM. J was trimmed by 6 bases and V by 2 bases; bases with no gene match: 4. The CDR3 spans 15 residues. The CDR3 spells CASSLPTSGRGEQYF. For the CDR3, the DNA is TGTGCCAGCAGTTTACCTACTAGCGGGAGGGGCGAGCAGTACTTC. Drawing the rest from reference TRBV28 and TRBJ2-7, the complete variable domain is DVKVTQSSRYLVKRTGEKVFLECVQDMDHENMFWYRQDPGLGLRLIYFSYDVKMKEKGDIPEGYSVSREKKERFSLILESASTNQTSMYLCASSLPTSGRGEQYFGPGTRLTVT.

The CDR3 DNA reads TGTGCCAGCAGTTACTCGGTCCAAGAGAATAGCAATCAGCCCCAGCATTTT. Protein sequence: CASSYSVQENSNQPQHF. J is TRBJ1-5 and V is TRBV6-2 or TRBV6-3, with D unresolved. This CDR3 contains 17 residues. Germline V CDR1 and CDR2: MNHEY, SVGEGT. Trimming took 0 bases from V and 0 from J, leaving 12 bases between them.

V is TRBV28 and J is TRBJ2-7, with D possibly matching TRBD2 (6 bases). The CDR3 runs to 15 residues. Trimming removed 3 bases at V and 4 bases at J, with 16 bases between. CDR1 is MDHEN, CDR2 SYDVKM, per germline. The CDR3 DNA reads TGTGCCAGCAGTTTCCCTCGTTTCGGGAGTTACGAGCAGTACTTC. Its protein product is CASSFPRFGSYEQYF.

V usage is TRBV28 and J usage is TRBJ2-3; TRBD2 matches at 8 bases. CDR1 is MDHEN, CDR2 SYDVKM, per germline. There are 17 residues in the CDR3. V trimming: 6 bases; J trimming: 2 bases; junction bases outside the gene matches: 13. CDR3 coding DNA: TGTGCCAGCAGCCAAAGCGTAGCGGGGTCTAACACAGATACGCAGTATTTT. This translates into CASSQSVAGSNTDTQYF.

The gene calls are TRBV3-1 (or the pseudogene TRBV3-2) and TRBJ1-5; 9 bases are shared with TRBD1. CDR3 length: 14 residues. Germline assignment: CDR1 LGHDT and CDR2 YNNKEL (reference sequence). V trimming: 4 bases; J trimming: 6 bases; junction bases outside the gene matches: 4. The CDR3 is CASSPQGAGQPQHF. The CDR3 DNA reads TGTGCCAGCAGCCCACAGGGGGCTGGTCAGCCCCAGCATTTT.